This T cell receptor (beta chain) emerged from a study of CD8+ T cells in alopecia areata. Noted treatment: oral pan-JAK inhibitor, 5-10 mg twice daily. The CDR3 contains 15 residues. Per germline, CDR1 SGHAT and CDR2 FQNNGV. The ends were cut back, 0 bases at V and 4 bases at J, with 12 bases in the middle. RNA was extracted and reverse transcribed into cDNA as the sequencing template. Clones were sequenced by immunoSEQ multiplex PCR, and TCRdb holds only the in-frame ones, with some missing. The table lists about 140,000 clones, 86% of them singletons, with roughly 13% in the top ten. This sequence joins TRBV11-2 and TRBJ1-1; D is unresolved. The sequence was obtained from a human donor with alopecia areata. This specimen was CD8+ T cells sorted from blood, taken at week 4, from a patient treated with tofacitinib. Written as DNA, the CDR3 is TGTGCCAGCAGCTTAGATCCTGAAGGTGGCACTGAAGCTTTCTTT. It translates to CASSLDPEGGTEAFF.